A single sample gave rise to the 5 T cell receptor beta chains below, sequenced in a study of CD8+ T cells in alopecia areata. Documented treatment: oral pan-JAK inhibitor, 5-10 mg twice daily. Once RNA had been extracted, it was reverse transcribed into cDNA to act as the sequencing template. Sequencing was performed with immunoSEQ multiplex PCR; in TCRdb, only in-frame clones are kept and a portion is missing. This repertoire shows about 250,000 clones, about 62% found once; its top ten account for more than 0.85%. This sample comprised CD4+ T cells sorted from blood, obtained between weeks 51 and 54, from a patient treated with tofacitinib. All receptors derive from a human donor with alopecia areata.

The genes are TRBV7-9 and TRBJ1-1; perhaps TRBD1 as D (6 bases). CDR3 length equals 14 residues. CDR1 SEHNR and CDR2 FQNEAQ come from the germline V gene (reference sequence). The ends were cut back, 3 bases at V and 1 base at J, with 9 bases in the middle. This CDR3 reads CASSFRGRNTEAFF. The CDR3 nucleotides are TGTGCCAGCAGCTTCAGGGGTAGGAACACTGAAGCTTTCTTT.

The chain joins TRBV30 to TRBJ1-6; D perhaps matches TRBD1 (5 bases). The CDR3 runs to 14 residues. CDR1 and CDR2 from the germline V gene are GTSNPN and SVGIG (reference sequence). V dropped 5 bases and J dropped 4 bases, with 12 bases sitting between them. The CDR3 protein is CAWGHVRYNSPLHF. The CDR3 DNA follows: TGTGCCTGGGGACATGTTCGGTATAATTCACCCCTCCACTTT.

The V gene is TRBV6-5, the J gene TRBJ1-6; D ambiguous. Germline loops: CDR1 MNHEY, CDR2 SVGAGI. The CDR3 runs 10 residues. V was cut by 7 bases and J by 10 bases, with 5 bases left in between. DNA of the CDR3: TGTGCCAGCACCGGATCACCCCTCCACTTT. This sequence encodes CASTGSPLHF.

V usage is TRBV14 and J usage is TRBJ2-1; 7 bases are a match to TRBD1. CDR3 length: 12 amino acids. With 0 bases clipped from V and 15 bases from J, the junction kept 5 bases outside the gene matches. Germline CDR1 reads SGHDN; CDR2 reads FVKESK. As DNA, the CDR3 is TGTGCCAGCAGCCAAGACCGGCGACAGGGGTTCTTC. Encoded protein: CASSQDRRQGFF.

The rearrangement joins TRBV13 to TRBJ2-2; a weak D match, TRBD1 (5 bases). Trimming took off 3 bases at V and 4 bases at J, with 12 bases between the two ends. The length of the CDR3 is 15 residues. Germline V CDR1 and CDR2: PRHDT, FYEKMQ (reference sequence). CDR3 amino acids: CASSLRQFLTGELFF. CDR3 sequence (DNA): TGTGCCAGCAGCTTGCGACAGTTTCTCACCGGGGAGCTGTTTTTT. The full variable domain, rest sourced from reference TRBV13 and TRBJ2-2, is AAGVIQSPRHLIKEKRETATLKCYPIPRHDTVYWYQQGPGQDPQFLISFYEKMQSDKGSIPDRFSAQQFSDYHSELNMSSLELGDSALYFCASSLRQFLTGELFFGEGSRLTVL.